Below are 17 T cell receptor beta chains sequenced from a single sample in a study of T cell responses to AZD1222 COVID-19 vaccine. Generated by immunoSEQ multiplex PCR, the TCRdb table keeps only in-frame clones and is missing some. The sample lists 100,000 or so clones; around nine tenths were seen once. The sample in question was peripheral blood, obtained on day 0 of AZD1222 vaccination. The receptor source for this set is an adult in good health.

CDR3 coding DNA: TGTGCTAGTGGGTGGGACAGGACAACTACTGAAGCTTTCTTT. The encoded protein is CASGWDRTTTEAFF. The chain uses TRBV12-5 and TRBJ1-1, with 8 bases fitting TRBD1. Germline loops: CDR1 LGHNT, CDR2 FRNRAP. CDR3 length: 14 residues. V shed 6 bases and J 5 bases; nucleotides not matched to a gene: 8.

This clone is a singleton in its sample. V usage is TRBV6-2 or TRBV6-3 and J usage is TRBJ1-4; 9 bases map to TRBD1. CDR1 and CDR2 (germline): MNHEY, SVGEGT. V shed 4 bases, J shed 11 bases, and the junction held 8 bases outside the gene matches. The length of the CDR3 is 14 residues. CDR3 loop: CASSSGQGFGKLFF. CDR3 coding DNA: TGTGCCAGCAGTTCGGGACAGGGATTTGGGAAACTGTTTTTT.

This chain connects TRBV3-1 (or the pseudogene TRBV3-2) to TRBJ1-2; D not resolved. Germline V gene sequence: CDR1 LGHDT, CDR2 YNNKEL (reference sequence). The CDR3 has 17 residues. V was shortened by 4 bases and J by 4 bases, with 22 bases between the two germline ends. CDR3 protein: CASSPRDALVGTYGYTF. The CDR3 coding sequence is TGTGCCAGCAGCCCGCGAGACGCCCTAGTGGGAACCTATGGCTACACCTTC.

The chain carries TRBV30 and TRBJ1-5; possible D gene TRBD1, 6 bases. The V and J ends lost 0 bases and 6 bases respectively, with 12 bases between them. The CDR3 totals 14 residues. Germline V CDR1 and CDR2: GTSNPN, SVGIG (reference sequence). As DNA, the CDR3 is TGTGCCTGGAGTGTCGGGGGGGCTTTTCAGCCCCAGCATTTT. Protein: CAWSVGGAFQPQHF.

The V gene is TRBV4-3, the J gene TRBJ1-1; no firm D call. The CDR3 loop spans 13 amino acids. Between the trimmed V and J ends, which lost 0 bases and 8 bases, there was a span of 10 bases. Looked up from germline, CDR1 is LGHNA and CDR2 is YSLEER. The CDR3 loop is CASSQDATGEAFF. In DNA form, the CDR3 reads TGCGCCAGCAGCCAAGATGCGACGGGGGAAGCTTTCTTT.

The rearrangement uses TRBV6-5 and TRBJ1-5; D is possibly TRBD1 (5 bases). In germline, CDR1 is MNHEY, CDR2 SVGAGI. Trimming took off 5 bases at V and 6 bases at J, with 14 bases between the two ends. This CDR3 is built from 14 residues. As DNA, the CDR3 is TGTGCCAGCAGTACCAGGGAAGGGAGTCAGCCCCAGCATTTT. This codes for CASSTREGSQPQHF.

The chain has TRBV7-2 and TRBJ2-1; D is ambiguous. The CDR3 has 17 residues. CDR1 SGHTA and CDR2 FQGNSA come from the germline V gene. Trimming took 3 bases from V and 0 from J, leaving 15 bases between them. CDR3 sequence: CASSLGLGKSSYNEQFF. The DNA for the CDR3 is TGTGCCAGCAGCTTGGGCCTTGGGAAAAGCTCCTACAATGAGCAGTTCTTC.

The chain links TRBV4-3 to TRBJ1-4, with D possibly matching TRBD1 (6 bases). The length of the CDR3 is 13 residues. V shed 3 bases and J shed 6 bases, with 8 bases lying between them. The germline V gene encodes CDR1 LGHNA and CDR2 YSLEER. Written as DNA, the CDR3 is TGCGCCAGCAGCCATCCAGGGGATGAAAAACTGTTTTTT. Encoded protein: CASSHPGDEKLFF.

V is TRBV4-2 and J is TRBJ1-4, with 10 bases identical to TRBD1. J was trimmed by 5 bases and V by 1 base; bases with no gene match: 1. The germline V gene encodes CDR1 LGHNA and CDR2 YNFKEQ. The CDR3 sequence is 15 residues long. The CDR3 DNA reads as TGTGCCAGCAGCCAAGGGGACAGGGGAAATGAAAAACTGTTTTTT. This sequence encodes CASSQGDRGNEKLFF.

This clone was recorded only once. The chain combines TRBV7-9 with TRBJ1-2, with 9 bases matching TRBD1. Germline V CDR1 and CDR2: SEHNR, FQNEAQ (reference sequence). With V trimmed by 1 base and J by 4 bases, 10 bases remained unmatched. There are 17 residues in the CDR3. In DNA form, the CDR3 reads TGTGCCAGCAGCTTAGGGACAGGGGTAACCCTCCTCTATGGCTACACCTTC. Protein sequence: CASSLGTGVTLLYGYTF.

This sequence joins TRBV19 and TRBJ2-5; TRBD2 matches 8 bases. The V gene's germline CDR1 is LNHDA and CDR2 SQIVND (reference sequence). V trimming: 6 bases; J trimming: 1 base; junction bases outside the gene matches: 7. This CDR3 comprises 15 residues. The CDR3 DNA sequence: TGTGCCAGTAGCCCCGGGGGGGCCCTCCAAGAGACCCAGTACTTC. This encodes CASSPGGALQETQYF.

This clone showed up just a few times. The chain links TRBV9 to TRBJ2-3, with 11 bases fitting TRBD2. The CDR3 totals 16 residues. Germline loops: CDR1 SGDLS, CDR2 YYNGEE. J lost 6 bases, V lost 0 bases, and 6 bases had no gene match. CDR3 sequence reads: CASSVGLAGGRDTQYF. Here the CDR3 DNA reads TGTGCCAGCAGCGTAGGCCTAGCGGGGGGTCGGGATACGCAGTATTTT.

The genes are TRBV7-2 and TRBJ1-5; TRBD1 is a possible D gene (6 bases). This CDR3 is 15 amino acids long. The V gene lost 8 bases and the J gene lost 3 bases, with 17 bases spanning the gap. CDR1 and CDR2 (germline): SGHTA, FQGNSA. The CDR3 DNA follows: TGTGCCAGCGCCTCTTCGAGGGGACACAATCAGCCCCAGCATTTT. It specifies CASASSRGHNQPQHF. Full variable domain (remainder filled in from reference TRBV7-2 and TRBJ1-5): GAGVSQSPSNKVTEKGKDVELRCDPISGHTALYWYRQSLGQGLEFLIYFQGNSAPDKSGLPSDRFSAERTGGSVSTLTIQRTQQEDSAVYLCASASSRGHNQPQHFGDGTRLSIL.

J is TRBJ2-3 and V is TRBV11-1, with TRBD2 matching 7 bases. The CDR3 covers 15 residues. From germline, CDR1 is SGHAT and CDR2 FQDESV (reference sequence). Germline trimming cut 3 bases from V and 2 bases from J; bases unmatched to any gene: 5. The CDR3 coding sequence is TGTGCCAGCAGCTTGAGGGACTACTCCACAGATACGCAGTATTTT. Amino acids: CASSLRDYSTDTQYF. The variable domain in full, with the rest retrieved from reference TRBV11-1 and TRBJ2-3, is EAEVAQSPRYKITEKSQAVAFWCDPISGHATLYWYRQILGQGPELLVQFQDESVVDDSQLPKDRFSAERLKGVDSTLKIQPAELGDSAMYLCASSLRDYSTDTQYFGPGTRLTVL.

For the CDR3, the DNA is TGTGCTAGTGGTTTCCAAGTAGCGGGAACAGATACGCAGTATTTT. Residues: CASGFQVAGTDTQYF. The chain carries TRBV12-5 and TRBJ2-3; 8 bases are shared with TRBD2. After removal of 3 bases from V and 3 bases from J, the junction contained 5 bases not matched to a gene. Germline V lookup: CDR1 LGHNT, CDR2 FRNRAP. The CDR3 length is 15 residues.

The sample holds a few counts of this clone. V is TRBV6-5 and J is TRBJ2-1; TRBD1 is a possible D gene (7 bases). Deletions cut 6 bases from V and 8 bases from J, with 14 bases between. This CDR3 has 13 amino acids. Per the germline V gene, CDR1 is MNHEY and CDR2 is SVGAGI. In DNA form, the CDR3 reads TGTGCCAGCAGGGGTCAGGGGGACTATGAGCAGTTCTTC. It yields the protein CASRGQGDYEQFF.

This chain uses TRBV4-3 with TRBJ1-6; D is possibly TRBD1 (5 bases). This CDR3 contains 15 residues. V dropped 0 bases and J dropped 7 bases, with 10 bases sitting between them. CDR1 and CDR2 from the germline V gene are LGHNA and YSLEER. CDR3 in amino acids: CASSQDGAANSPLHF. CDR3 DNA sequence: TGCGCCAGCAGCCAAGATGGGGCAGCGAATTCACCCCTCCACTTT.